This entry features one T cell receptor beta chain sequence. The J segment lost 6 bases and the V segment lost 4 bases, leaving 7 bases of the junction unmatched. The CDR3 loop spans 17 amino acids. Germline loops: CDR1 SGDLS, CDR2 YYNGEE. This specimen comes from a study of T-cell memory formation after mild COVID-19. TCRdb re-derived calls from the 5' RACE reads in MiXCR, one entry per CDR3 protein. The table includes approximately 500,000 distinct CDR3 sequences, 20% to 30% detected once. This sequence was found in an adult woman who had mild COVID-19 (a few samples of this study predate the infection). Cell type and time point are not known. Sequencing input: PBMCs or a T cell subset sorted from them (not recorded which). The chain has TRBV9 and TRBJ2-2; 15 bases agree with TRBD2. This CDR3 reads CASSIGLAGGPAGELFF. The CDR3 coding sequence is TGTGCCAGCAGCATCGGACTAGCGGGAGGGCCGGCCGGGGAGCTGTTTTTT.